This T cell receptor (beta chain) was profiled in a study of blood T cell repertoires in COVID-19. Background on the study: T cells, B-cell-depleted T cells, or PBMCs provided the cDNA or gDNA that served as material.

Generated by immunoSEQ multiplex PCR, the TCRdb table keeps only in-frame clones and is missing some. The profile covers 400,000 to 500,000 clones, with 86% appearing a single time and 1.4% to 1.5% taken by the ten largest. This clone was seen more than once but under ten times. V was cut by 4 bases and J by 4 bases, with 13 bases left in between. Germline CDR1 and CDR2: MNHEY and SVGAGI. This CDR3 is 14 amino acids long. The rearrangement joins TRBV6-5 to TRBJ1-1, with a weak D call TRBD1 (5 bases). The sequence came from a woman aged 25-40 years with active or convalescent COVID-19. The specimen was peripheral blood. The CDR3 region is CASSSRQGSTEAFF. The CDR3 DNA follows: TGTGCCAGCAGTTCTCGTCAGGGAAGCACTGAAGCTTTCTTT.